The clone carrying this T cell receptor (beta chain) was observed a few times. The antigen is undetermined. Here immunoSEQ multiplex PCR was the method, and the copy in TCRdb shows in-frame clones only, minus some. The table lists roughly 8,800 clones, around 58% of them singletons. This specimen comes from a study of T cell repertoires in urothelial bladder cancer. Study background: Resected lesion stages: three cT0, three cTa, three cT1, three cT2+. Broader study findings: Infiltrating lymphocytes: median around 2% in carcinoma versus approximately 13% in benign specimens. Carcinoma specimens had fewer T cells than benign specimens. In carcinoma specimens, a single clone made up to about 15% of infiltrating lymphocytes.

The CDR3 consists of 16 residues. Per the germline V gene, CDR1 is SGHDN and CDR2 is FVKESK. J was trimmed by 5 bases and V by 2 bases; bases with no gene match: 6. The rearrangement links TRBV14 to TRBJ1-4; 9 bases agree with TRBD1. Material for sequencing was tumor-infiltrating cells from bladder cancer. The clonotype comes from a human donor with urothelial carcinoma. CDR3 nucleotides: TGTGCCAGCAGCCAATTTAGGGGGACAGGGAATGAAAAACTGTTTTTT. Translating it yields CASSQFRGTGNEKLFF.